The rows below give T cell receptor beta chains drawn from one sample of a study of cytotoxic CD8 clonotypes in ibrutinib-treated CLL. The repertoire was sequenced with immunoSEQ multiplex PCR; TCRdb's copy has only in-frame clones and lacks some. Among more than 140,000 clones listed, around 77% were seen once. Here the sequenced sample was PBMCs, taken after 12 months of ibrutinib treatment. The receptor set was obtained from a human donor with chronic lymphocytic leukemia. CDR3s include the opening cysteine and the closing phenylalanine or tryptophan. Each record gives: J gene, clone size, V gene, D gene, CDR3 length, CDR3 DNA, CDR3 protein. D genes are given only for firm matches. Expanded clones get a size class; other rows say once, few or many, or leave the size out.

TRBJ2-5 . TRBV9 . 14 TGTGCCAGCAGCGTAGCTCAGTGGCTGGAGACCCAGTACTTC CASSVAQWLETQYF
TRBJ1-2 . TRBV5-5 . 13 TGTGCCAGCAGCCACCAAGGGGACCTGGGCTACACCTTC CASSHQGDLGYTF
TRBJ2-7 large TRBV6-1 TRBD1 14 TGTGCCAGCACGGGATGGGACAGATACTACGAGCAGTACTTC CASTGWDRYYEQYF
TRBJ2-1 . TRBV12-5 TRBD2 17 TGTGCTAGTGGTTTGGTCCCCAGCGGGAGCTCCTACAATGAGCAGTTCTTC CASGLVPSGSSYNEQFF
TRBJ1-1 . TRBV2 . 14 TGTGCCAGCAAGGGGTCAGGATCGAACACTGAAGCTTTCTTT CASKGSGSNTEAFF
TRBJ2-2 . TRBV11-2 . 15 TGTGCCAGCAGCTTACTCGGGGCGGGCACCGGGGAGCTGTTTTTT CASSLLGAGTGELFF
TRBJ2-5 few TRBV6-1 . 14 TGTGCCAGCAACAAGGGGCGGATTAGAGAGACCCAGTACTTC CASNKGRIRETQYF
TRBJ1-4 . TRBV19 . 15 TGTGCCAGTAGTACCACTGGGGGCGGTAATGAAAAACTGTTTTTT CASSTTGGGNEKLFF
TRBJ1-2 . TRBV27 . 14 TGTGCCAGCAGTTTATCAGGGTTCGGGTATGGCTACACCTTC CASSLSGFGYGYTF
TRBJ2-3 once TRBV28 . 17 TGTGCCAGCAGTTTATCCCCCGGAGCCGCTACCACAGATACGCAGTATTTT CASSLSPGAATTDTQYF
TRBJ1-2 . TRBV18 . 15 TGTGCCAGCTCACCACCGAGGGTAGGGGACTATGGCTACACCTTC CASSPPRVGDYGYTF
TRBJ1-4 . TRBV28 . 15 TGTGCCAGCAGCGGTTCACAGGGCTGGGATGAAAAACTGTTTTTT CASSGSQGWDEKLFF
TRBJ1-1 . TRBV7-8 . 12 TGTGCCAGCAGCTTTCTGAACACTGAAGCTTTCTTT CASSFLNTEAFF
TRBJ2-5 . TRBV25-1 . 15 TGTGCCAGCAGTGGGAGTGGGGGGCACCAAGAGACCCAGTACTTC CASSGSGGHQETQYF
TRBJ2-7 once TRBV5-4 . 15 TGTGCCAGCAGCCCAGGGGGAGGGGTTTCCTACGAGCAGTACTTC CASSPGGGVSYEQYF
TRBJ1-2 . TRBV7-8 . 13 TGTGCCAGCAGTCGGGCACAGCAGCTTGGCTACACCTTC CASSRAQQLGYTF
TRBJ2-7 . TRBV6-1 . 14 TGTGCCAGCAGTATGACAGGTAGCTCCTACGAGCAGTACTTC CASSMTGSSYEQYF
TRBJ1-1 . TRBV5-1 . 17 TGCGCCAGCAGCTCATCCGGGACACTCAACATGAACACTGAAGCTTTCTTT CASSSSGTLNMNTEAFF
TRBJ2-5 once TRBV28 . 14 TGTGCCAGCAGTTTAAGGCTAGCTGGAGAGACCCAGTACTTC CASSLRLAGETQYF
TRBJ1-1 . TRBV19 . 15 TGTGCCAGTAGACCGGTCTTAATCGGGAACACTGAAGCTTTCTTT CASRPVLIGNTEAFF
TRBJ2-1 . TRBV13 . 15 TGTGCCAGCAGCCCCCACCTAAGCTCCTACAATGAGCAGTTCTTC CASSPHLSSYNEQFF
TRBJ2-7 . TRBV6-5 . 13 TGTGCCAGCAGTTACTCGCGGGAAACCGAGCAGTACTTC CASSYSRETEQYF
TRBJ1-3 . TRBV6-5 . 13 TGTGCCAGCAGCACCGGACAGGGAAACACCATATATTTT CASSTGQGNTIYF
TRBJ2-7 . TRBV16 . 13 TGTGCCAGCAGCCAATGGCAGGCCTACGAGCAGTACTTC CASSQWQAYEQYF
TRBJ1-1 . TRBV7-9 . 12 TGTGCCAGCAGCTTAGCCGGGGCAGGGAACCTCTTT CASSLAGAGNLF
TRBJ1-2 . TRBV6-5 . 14 TGTGCCAGCAGCCCCCCAGGGGTCCTCTATGGCTACACCTTC CASSPPGVLYGYTF
TRBJ2-5 . TRBV9 TRBD2 19 TGTGCCAGCAGCCCCCGGGGGGGACTAGCGGGAGGGAGACAAGAGACCCAGTACTTC CASSPRGGLAGGRQETQYF
TRBJ2-1 . TRBV7-3 TRBD2 15 TGTGCCAGCAGCTTAACAGCGGGAGCCCACATTGAGCAGTTCTTC CASSLTAGAHIEQFF
TRBJ2-7 . TRBV7-6 . 15 TGTGCCAGCAGCTTAGGCAGGGCAAGCTCCTACGAGCAGTACTTC CASSLGRASSYEQYF
TRBJ1-6 . TRBV5-1 . 14 TGCGCCAGCAGCTTGGGAGGCCCCAATTCACCCCTCCACTTT CASSLGGPNSPLHF
TRBJ2-3 . TRBV7-3 . 16 TGTGCCAGCAGCGCGGGCCCCGGACCGGGCACAGATACGCAGTATTTT CASSAGPGPGTDTQYF
TRBJ2-7 . TRBV6-1 TRBD1 14 TGTGCCAGCACCGACGGGACAGGGGGCTACGAGCAGTACTTC CASTDGTGGYEQYF
TRBJ2-3 few TRBV9 TRBD2 17 TGTGCCAGCAGCGCTAGCGGGGGGGCGAGTGGCACAGATACGCAGTATTTT CASSASGGASGTDTQYF
TRBJ2-7 . TRBV28 TRBD2 16 TGTGCCAGCATCCCTTCGGGAGCGGGGGGACGATACGAGCAGTACTTC CASIPSGAGGRYEQYF
TRBJ1-1 . TRBV14 . 16 TGTGCCAGCAGCCTCGGGACATTCCCCCGGAACACTGAAGCTTTCTTT CASSLGTFPRNTEAFF
TRBJ1-1 . TRBV30 . 13 TGTGCCTGGACGGGACACCAGGACACTGAAGCTTTCTTT CAWTGHQDTEAFF
TRBJ2-3 . TRBV28 TRBD2 16 TGTGCCAGCGCCTCACCCCCAGCGGGGGGCCGGGATACGCAGTATTTT CASASPPAGGRDTQYF
TRBJ1-2 once TRBV6-5 TRBD1 14 TGTGCCAGCAGTTACTCAGGGGGCAGTCGAGGCTACACCTTC CASSYSGGSRGYTF
TRBJ2-7 . TRBV11-2 TRBD2 15 TGTGCCAGCAGGGCTAGCGGGAGGGCGTCCTACGAGCAGTACTTC CASRASGRASYEQYF
TRBJ2-3 . TRBV5-1 TRBD1 16 TGCGCCAGCAGCACCTCGGGACAGGCCGGGGAGGCGTCGCAGTATTTT CASSTSGQAGEASQYF
TRBJ1-2 . TRBV9 . 14 TGTGCCAGCAGCATTTCAGGGGACCTCTATGGCTACACCTTC CASSISGDLYGYTF
TRBJ1-1 . TRBV28 TRBD1 15 TGTGCCAGCAGCCCGACGGACAGGGCGCGAACTGAAGCTTTCTTT CASSPTDRARTEAFF
TRBJ2-7 . TRBV7-2 . 16 TGTGCCAGCACCCTTCGGGCGGGAAGTGACTCCTACGAGCAGTACTTC CASTLRAGSDSYEQYF
TRBJ1-1 once TRBV14 . 14 TGTGCCAGCAGCCTACTATCGGGGACAAGTGAAGCTTTCTTT CASSLLSGTSEAFF
TRBJ2-3 . TRBV10-3 TRBD2 16 TGTGCCATCGCTAGAGTGGCGGGGGGCGGCGCAGATACGCAGTATTTT CAIARVAGGGADTQYF
TRBJ1-5 . TRBV27 TRBD1 14 TGTGCCAGCAGCCTTGGACAGGCTTATGGGCCCCAGCATTTT CASSLGQAYGPQHF
TRBJ1-2 . TRBV10-3 . 12 TGTGCCATCAGTACAGGGAACTATGGCTACACCTTC CAISTGNYGYTF
TRBJ2-6 . TRBV19 . 15 TGTGCCAGTAGTATTCAGGGGCCCGGGGCCAACGTCCTGACTTTC CASSIQGPGANVLTF
TRBJ1-1 few TRBV7-2 . 13 TGTGCCAGCAGCTCACAGAAAGGCACTGAAGCTTTCTTT CASSSQKGTEAFF
TRBJ1-1 . TRBV4-2 TRBD1 15 TGTGCCACGGGGACAGGGGGGTTTTCGAACACTGAAGCTTTCTTT CATGTGGFSNTEAFF
TRBJ1-2 few TRBV28 . 11 TGTGCCAGCACTTCGAACTATGGCTACACCTTC CASTSNYGYTF
TRBJ2-7 . TRBV10-2 . 16 TGCGCCAGCAGTGAGCCCGCGGGCCCTCTAGGCGACGAGCAGTACTTC CASSEPAGPLGDEQYF
TRBJ1-5 . TRBV13 . 13 TGTGCCAGCAGCGCCCGGGGGGGTCAGCCCCAGCATTTT CASSARGGQPQHF
TRBJ2-4 . TRBV4-2 TRBD1 17 TGTGCCAGCAGCCAAGTCGCCGGTACAGGGGGTATAGACATTCAGTACTTC CASSQVAGTGGIDIQYF
TRBJ2-1 . TRBV5-1 TRBD2 16 TGCGCCAGCAGCTTGGGGGGACTAGCGGGGTACAATGAGCAGTTCTTC CASSLGGLAGYNEQFF
TRBJ2-6 many TRBV4-1 . 18 TGCGCCAGCAGCCAAGAAGGTCGTCAGGGGTCTGGGGCCAACGTCCTGACTTTC CASSQEGRQGSGANVLTF
TRBJ2-1 once TRBV28 TRBD1 16 TGTGCCAGCAGTTTGCTACCCGGGACAGGGGGTGGTGAGCAGTTCTTC CASSLLPGTGGGEQFF
TRBJ2-2 . TRBV12-5 TRBD1 15 TGTGCTAGTGGTCAGGACAGGGTGAACACCGGGGAGCTGTTTTTT CASGQDRVNTGELFF
TRBJ1-2 few TRBV6-6 TRBD1 15 TGTGCCAGCAGTTACGACCGGACAGGGGGTAACGGCTACACCTTC CASSYDRTGGNGYTF